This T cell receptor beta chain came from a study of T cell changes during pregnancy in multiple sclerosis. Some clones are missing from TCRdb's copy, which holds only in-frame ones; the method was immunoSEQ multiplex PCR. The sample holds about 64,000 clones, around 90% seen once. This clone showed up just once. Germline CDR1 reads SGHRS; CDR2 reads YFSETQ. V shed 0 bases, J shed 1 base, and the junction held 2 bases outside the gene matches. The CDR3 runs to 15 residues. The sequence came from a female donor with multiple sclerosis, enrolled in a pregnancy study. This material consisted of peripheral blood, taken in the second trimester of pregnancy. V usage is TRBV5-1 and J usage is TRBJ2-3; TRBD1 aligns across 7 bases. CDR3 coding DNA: TGCGCCAGCAGCTTGGAAGGGACAGGCACAGATACGCAGTATTTT. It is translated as CASSLEGTGTDTQYF.